This TCR beta chain derives from a study of T-cell memory formation after mild COVID-19. For the study at large: In these data, TCR clusters were largely donor specific.

MiXCR was run by TCRdb on the 5' RACE reads, yielding one entry per CDR3 protein. The data contain 300,000 to 400,000 distinct CDR3 sequences, more than 15% of them singletons. Germline CDR1 GTSNPN, CDR2 SVGIG (reference sequence). CDR3 length: 15 amino acids. V lost 4 bases to trimming and J lost 4 bases, with 20 bases between them. Study observations and caveats: CD4+ contracting clones were mainly CM and EM; CD8+ ones, EMRA. Clones that shrank (day 15 to 85) were balanced CD4/CD8, whereas later expanders leaned CD4+.

This clonotype was seen many times. Its antigen remains unknown. The clonotype originates from a man younger than 35 who had mild COVID-19 (a few samples of this study predate the infection). Cell type and time point are not known. The chain is built from TRBV30 and TRBJ2-7; the D gene is possibly TRBD2 (5 bases). Sequenced material: PBMCs or a T cell subset sorted from them (not recorded which). This chain's CDR3 is CAWNRRGGGEYEQYF. CDR3 coding DNA: TGTGCCTGGAACCGTCGAGGAGGTGGGGAATACGAGCAGTACTTC.